This T cell receptor (beta chain) appears in the sequencing data of a study of blood T cell repertoires in COVID-19 (TCRdb year 2020). Describing the broader study: Collaborator samples came from the United States, Italy and Spain and covered acute and convalescent phases of COVID-19. The repertoires were released in a freely available public database meant as a resource for research on the immune response to SARS-CoV-2. The prospective study material was composed of cDNA or gDNA derived from T cells, B-cell-depleted T cells, or PBMCs. The samples were drawn from the first 160 participants of the ongoing ImmuneRACE study and from some 1,300 subjects provided by 6 global collaborators. Where HLA class I and class II types were available, the types were taken from metadata supplied by the sample provider, not from assay-based typing. Nearly every sample came with metadata listing a de-identified subject ID, COVID-19 status, age in years and sex. Subjects who had been exposed to COVID-19, were actively infected with it, or had recovered from it provided the deeply sampled blood TCRbeta repertoires that made up the dataset. Here is what the overall study found, with its caveats: The quantity of clinical and demographic metadata differed by source and by participant and was supplied without curation.

The CDR3 holds 15 amino acids from the cysteine to the phenylalanine. The kept DNA is CDR3 alone, 45 bases in frame from the first base. Germline trimming: 0 bases from V, 9 bases from J; junction bases outside gene matches: 8. Per the germline V gene, SGHRS is the CDR1 and YFSETQ is the CDR2. The collaborating institutions used their own protocols to collect whole blood in K2EDTA tubes. For TCRbeta analysis, collaborators shipped samples as frozen whole blood, isolated PBMCs, or DNA extracted from either of those sample types. TCRbeta CDR3 regions were amplified from genomic DNA using the immunoSEQ Assay, a bias-controlled multiplex PCR. Per the authors' processing: Within the assay, amplification of reference gene primers was used to estimate how many nucleated cells each sample contained. To quantify the absolute abundance of each unique TCRbeta CDR3 rearrangement, sequence reads were collapsed and filtered. Productive Simpson clonality was computed per sample as the square root of Simpson's diversity index over productive rearrangements. Imported from immuneACCESS, the table was reduced by TCRdb to in-frame sequences with V and J called. These copies leave out some clones; in studies compared against another copy, an unresolved V gene accounts for under half, and the cause of the remainder is not known. V and J calls and clone size follow that table, whereas D and trimming were derived from the DNA. The sample includes more than 110,000 clones, with about four fifths observed a single time. Roughly 8.3% of the sample lies in the top ten.

In the case of this clone: No cognate antigen has been identified for it. Qualities for individual bases were not recorded, and no much larger clone is one base off.

The receptor's source is a woman over 75 in a cohort sampled during active or convalescent COVID-19. Source material: peripheral blood. The chain links TRBV5-1 with TRBJ2-2; a stretch of 7 junction bases matches TRBD1. The sequence in DNA is TGCGCCAGCAGCTTGGGAGGGGGCGCCTCTAGGGAGCTGTTTTTT. Translated, this is CASSLGGGASRELFF.